A single sample is the source of the 12 T cell receptor beta chains below, sequenced in a study of cytomegalovirus exposure and HLA in healthy donors. Vbeta (60) and Jbeta (13) primers were used in the PCR. Sequenced by immunoSEQ multiplex PCR; TCRdb stores in-frame clones only, minus some. The sample has some 140,000 clones; under 10% are singletons. Sample: PBMCs. The origin of the receptors is a woman aged 35 to 49 in good health and CMV-seropositive.

This chain uses TRBV5-6 with TRBJ2-4; 10 bases are shared with TRBD1. The trim removed 4 bases at V and 9 bases at J, leaving 19 bases unmatched. Germline CDR1 is SGHDT and CDR2 is YYEEEE. The CDR3 totals 18 residues. In nucleotides, the CDR3 is TGTGCCAGCAGCCGGAAACCTCGACAGGGGGCGATGTTCGGCATTCAGTACTTC. This translates into CASSRKPRQGAMFGIQYF.

The chain recombines TRBV29-1 with TRBJ2-2; possible D gene TRBD2, 5 bases. The CDR3 is 14 residues long. The germline V gene encodes CDR1 SQVTM and CDR2 ANQGSEA. V dropped 4 bases and J dropped 4 bases, with 13 bases sitting between them. CDR3 coding DNA: TGCAGCGTTGCGAGGGATGCGGTCACCGGGGAGCTGTTTTTT. This encodes CSVARDAVTGELFF.

In the case of this clone: At one boundary the junction diverges from the germline segment, which might be a read error. The same CDR3 is also encoded by other DNA sequences in this sample. V gene TRBV5-6 combines with J gene TRBJ2-3, with 7 bases aligning to TRBD1. Germline-derived CDR1 and CDR2 are SGHDT and YYEEEE. The CDR3 sequence is 16 residues long. Here the CDR3 reads CASSIHRGASTDTQYF. The CDR3 coding sequence is TGTGCAAGCAGCATTCACAGGGGAGCGAGCACAGATACGCAGTATTTT.

This clone came up a few times. The chain has TRBV5-1 and TRBJ1-2; TRBD1 aligns across 11 bases. With 1 base clipped from V and 5 bases from J, the junction kept 4 bases outside the gene matches. Germline CDR1 reads SGHRS; CDR2 reads YFSETQ. The CDR3 spans 15 residues. The CDR3 spells CASSLSGTGGYGYTF. For the CDR3, the DNA is TGCGCCAGCAGCTTGAGCGGGACAGGGGGATATGGCTACACCTTC.

V is TRBV5-1 and J is TRBJ1-1; 9 bases line up with TRBD1. This CDR3 has 16 amino acids. Per germline, CDR1 SGHRS and CDR2 YFSETQ. V shed 5 bases, J shed 0 bases, and the junction held 8 bases outside the gene matches. The CDR3: CASSLTGGLLNTEAFF. CDR3 bases: TGCGCCAGCAGTTTGACAGGGGGACTTTTGAACACTGAAGCTTTCTTT.

This clone turned up a few times. The V and J genes are TRBV19 and TRBJ1-6, with TRBD1 identical over 9 bases. V trimming: 5 bases; J trimming: 8 bases; junction bases outside the gene matches: 4. CDR3 length: 14 amino acids. The germline V gene encodes CDR1 LNHDA and CDR2 SQIVND (reference sequence). The CDR3 nucleotides are TGTGCCAGTAGTTCCCGGACAGGGGATTCACCCCTCCACTTT. It codes for CASSSRTGDSPLHF. Full variable domain (rest looked up from reference TRBV19 and TRBJ1-6): DGGITQSPKYLFRKEGQNVTLSCEQNLNHDAMYWYRQDPGQGLRLIYYSQIVNDFQKGDIAEGYSVSREKKESFPLTVTSAQKNPTAFYLCASSSRTGDSPLHFGNGTRLTVT.

This clone was seen a handful of times. The chain uses TRBV5-4 and TRBJ2-3; 13 bases fit TRBD2. The CDR3 is made up of 17 amino acids. Unmatched junction bases numbered 7, after V lost 4 bases and J lost 2 bases. CDR1 and CDR2 from the germline V gene are SGHNT and YYREEE (reference sequence). In DNA, the CDR3 is TGTGCCAGCAGCGAGCTGACTAGCGGGGGGTACACAGATACGCAGTATTTT. It translates to CASSELTSGGYTDTQYF. Based on the CDR3 plus reference TRBV5-4 and TRBJ2-3, the full variable domain is ETGVTQSPTHLIKTRGQQVTLRCSSQSGHNTVSWYQQALGQGPQFIFQYYREEENGRGNFPPRFSGLQFPNYSSELNVNALELDDSALYLCASSELTSGGYTDTQYFGPGTRLTVL.

The table lists this clone with a few counts. The chain uses TRBV11-3 and TRBJ1-2, with TRBD1 as a possible D gene (5 bases). This CDR3 is 15 amino acids long. Trimming left V 5 bases short and J 4 bases short, with 17 bases between. From germline, CDR1 is SGHNT and CDR2 YENEEA. CDR3 sequence (DNA): TGTGCCAGCAGCCGAGAGACAGCCCCGGGCTATGGCTACACCTTC. This gives the protein CASSRETAPGYGYTF. Drawing the rest from reference TRBV11-3 and TRBJ1-2, the complete variable domain is EAGVVQSPRYKIIEKKQPVAFWCNPISGHNTLYWYLQNLGQGPELLIRYENEEAVDDSQLPKDRFSAERLKGVDSTLKIQPAELGDSAVYLCASSRETAPGYGYTFGSGTRLTVV.

The V gene is TRBV10-2, the J gene TRBJ2-7; 7 nucleotides line up with TRBD1. This CDR3 has 14 amino acids. With V trimmed by 8 bases and J by 0 bases, 7 bases remained unmatched. Looked up from germline, CDR1 is WSHSY and CDR2 is SAAADI. The chain's CDR3 is CASLGQASSYEQYF. The CDR3 DNA reads as TGCGCCAGCCTTGGACAGGCGAGCTCCTACGAGCAGTACTTC.

This clone was counted a few times. The genes are TRBV11-3 and TRBJ1-2, with a tentative D call TRBD1 (5 bases). Trimming cost V 2 bases and J 8 bases, with 9 bases left between them. The germline CDR1 and CDR2 sequences are SGHNT and YENEEA. This CDR3 comprises 12 residues. This chain's CDR3 is CASSLQGFGYTF. CDR3 sequence (DNA): TGTGCCAGCAGCTTACAGGGCTTCGGCTACACCTTC.

This clone was recorded a few times. The CDR3 sequence: CASSDSGHTGGKWSNEQFF. The CDR3, as DNA: TGTGCCAGCAGTGACTCGGGGCACACAGGGGGGAAGTGGAGCAATGAGCAGTTCTTC. The chain recombines TRBV6-4 with TRBJ2-1; the match to TRBD1 covers 8 bases. The CDR3 extends over 19 amino acids. Per germline, CDR1 MRHNA and CDR2 SNTAGT. Trimming at V came to 0 bases and at J to 6 bases, leaving 16 bases not matched to a gene.

In its sample, this clone was seen a few times. The chain recombines TRBV6-5 with TRBJ2-2; 10 nucleotides align to TRBD2. Germline CDR1 MNHEY, CDR2 SVGAGI. The CDR3 totals 15 residues. After removal of 6 bases from V and 0 bases from J, the junction contained 1 base not matched to a gene. In DNA form, the CDR3 reads TGTGCCAGCAGAACTAGCGGGGCGAACACCGGGGAGCTGTTTTTT. Translating gives CASRTSGANTGELFF.